These T cell receptor beta chains were read from a single sample in a study of cytomegalovirus exposure and HLA in healthy donors. Method: immunoSEQ multiplex PCR; TCRdb's copy keeps in-frame clones and lacks some. The table records more than 60,000 clones, 96% of them present only once. Sequenced input: PBMCs. Source of these receptors: a woman between 18 and 30 years old in good health and CMV-seropositive. Both conserved end residues are part of each CDR3. D genes are given only for firm matches. A clone size is listed for some rows: how often the clone was seen (once, few, many), or a class if it is expanded.

j_gene | d_gene | v_gene | abundance | CDR3aa | CDR3nt
TRBJ2-4 | TRBD2 | TRBV28 | - | CASKSLGEGSAKNIQYF | TGTGCCAGCAAGAGCCTAGGGGAGGGCTCAGCCAAAAACATTCAGTACTTC
TRBJ1-2 | TRBD1 | TRBV28 | - | CASDPGQRNYGYTF | TGTGCCAGTGACCCGGGACAGCGTAACTATGGCTACACCTTC
TRBJ2-5 | - | TRBV6-5 | once | CASKPLRVMETQYF | TGTGCCAGTAAGCCCCTCCGTGTTATGGAGACCCAGTACTTC
TRBJ2-2 | TRBD2 | TRBV7-6 | - | CASSLEDTGGDTGELFF | TGTGCCAGCAGCTTAGAGGACACGGGGGGGGACACCGGGGAGCTGTTTTTT
TRBJ2-7 | - | TRBV5-8 | - | CASSLDYYEQYF | TGTGCCAGCAGCTTGGACTACTACGAGCAGTACTTC
TRBJ2-1 | - | TRBV13 | - | CASWGAGRRYNEQFF | TGTGCCAGCTGGGGAGCAGGCAGGAGGTACAATGAGCAGTTCTTC
TRBJ2-1 | TRBD2 | TRBV6-5 | - | CASSPKTSSYEQFF | TGTGCCAGCAGCCCTAAGACTAGCAGCTATGAGCAGTTCTTC
TRBJ2-5 | - | TRBV18 | - | CASSQTPQETQYF | TGTGCCAGCTCTCAGACACCGCAAGAGACCCAGTACTTC
TRBJ2-5 | - | TRBV4-2 | - | CASSSVQTDQETQYF | TGTGCCAGCAGCTCGGTCCAGACTGATCAAGAGACCCAGTACTTC
TRBJ1-1 | - | TRBV7-9 | - | CASSEAGRNTEAFF | TGTGCCAGCAGCGAAGCCGGGAGGAACACTGAAGCTTTCTTT